The 18 T cell receptor beta chains presented below share a single source sample, sequenced in a study of CD8+CD57+ T cells in acquired aplastic anemia. The study profiled TCR beta VDJ and CDR3 using genomic DNA as template. TCRdb processed the reads anew with MiXCR; each CDR3 protein has one entry. The data contain about 190,000 distinct CDR3 sequences, 40% to 55% of them singletons. In patients chosen for sequencing, flow cytometry had shown CD8+CD57+ cell expansion. The sequenced sample consisted of sorted CD4+, CD8+, or CD8+CD57+ T cells (not recorded which) from PBMCs. All receptors come from a human donor with aplastic anemia.

This clonotype has ten or more counts. V usage is TRBV7-2 and J usage is TRBJ2-1, with D possibly TRBD1 on 5 matching bases. The CDR3 totals 17 residues. Trimming removed 5 bases from V and 0 bases from J, with 17 bases in between. Germline V gene lookup returns CDR1 SGHTA and CDR2 FQGNSA. CDR3 coding DNA: TGTGCCAGCAGCATTTCGACAGCTCCACGCTCCTACAATGAGCAGTTCTTC. Its protein product is CASSISTAPRSYNEQFF.

With respect to this clonotype: This may arise from a read error, as a much more abundant clone is one base away. The chain carries TRBV4-1 and TRBJ1-1; 7 positions match TRBD1. CDR1 is MGHRA and CDR2 is YSYEKL in the germline V gene. CDR3 size: 15 residues. As DNA, the CDR3 is TGCGCCAGCTTGGGACAGCGATTTAAGAACACTGACGCTTTCTTT. Its protein product is CASLGQRFKNTDAFF.

For this clonotype: One end of the junction fails to match germline, which may point to a read error. The rearrangement joins TRBV24-1 to TRBJ2-1; D is undetermined. This CDR3 has 15 residues. The V gene's germline CDR1 is KGHDR and CDR2 SFDVKD. CDR3 protein: CASSPPISSYNEQFF. The CDR3, as DNA: TGTGCCAGCAGTCCACCAATTAGCTCCTACAATGAGCAGTTCTTC.

The rearrangement links TRBV9 to TRBJ1-6; D gene unclear. Trimming removed 4 bases from V and 7 bases from J, with 15 bases in between. CDR1 is SGDLS and CDR2 is YYNGEE in the germline V gene. The length of the CDR3 is 15 residues. The CDR3 bases are TGTGCCAGCAGCCCCGGGCCAGGCCAAAATTCACCCCTCCACTTT. Protein product: CASSPGPGQNSPLHF.

The sample holds a few counts of this clonotype. A read error is likely, as this CDR3 ends without the conserved phenylalanine or tryptophan. The DNA is omitted, as the CDR3 cannot be located on it reliably, and the CDR3 follows TCRdb's listing. V and J are TRBV7-2 and TRBJ1-2; no check of the table's D call, TRBD1, against the DNA was made. Germline V CDR1 and CDR2: SGHTA, FQGNSA. The CDR3 has 8 amino acids, counting both end residues. CDR3 loop: CASSLGPT.

The sample holds one count of this clonotype. A much bigger clone sits one base away, suggesting this may be a read error. The chain joins TRBV3-1 to TRBJ2-1; D not certain. This CDR3 spans 12 amino acids. Germline V gene sequence: CDR1 LGHDT, CDR2 YNNKEL (reference sequence). The ends were cut back, 6 bases at V and 9 bases at J, with 12 bases in the middle. The CDR3 sequence is CASRKEEIEQFF. The CDR3 DNA reads as TGTGCCAGCAGAAAAGAGGAAATTGAGCAGTTCTTC.

This clonotype was picked up many times. The chain has TRBV20-1 and TRBJ2-3; D gene ambiguous. The V and J ends lost 4 bases and 2 bases respectively, with 13 bases between them. CDR3 length equals 14 residues. Germline CDR1 and CDR2: DFQATT and SNEGSKA (reference sequence). CDR3 sequence reads: CSATREQATDTQYF. CDR3 in DNA: TGCAGTGCTACCCGAGAGCAAGCCACAGATACGCAGTATTTT.

This clonotype occurred many times. This chain joins TRBV7-9 and TRBJ1-1; a weak D match, TRBD1 (6 bases). Trimming cost V 1 base and J 7 bases, with 16 bases left between them. CDR1 is SEHNR, CDR2 FQNEAQ, per germline (reference sequence). There are 15 residues in the CDR3. The CDR3 loop is CASSLGWGHPGEAFF. The CDR3 DNA reads TGTGCCAGCAGCTTAGGTTGGGGACACCCTGGTGAAGCTTTCTTT.

This chain joins TRBV6-1 and TRBJ1-2, with D unresolved. The CDR3 runs 12 residues. Germline lookup yields CDR1 MNHNS and CDR2 SASEGT. Trimming removed 4 bases from V and 5 bases from J, with 8 bases in between. CDR3 in amino acids: CASSGDFYGYTF. DNA for the CDR3: TGTGCCAGCAGTGGCGACTTTTATGGCTACACCTTC.

This chain joins TRBV20-1 and TRBJ2-7; a possible D gene is TRBD2 (6 bases). CDR3 length: 15 amino acids. Germline V gene lookup returns CDR1 DFQATT and CDR2 SNEGSKA (reference sequence). Trimming removed 6 bases at V and 5 bases at J, with 23 bases between. The CDR3 DNA is TGCAGTGCCCCAGCGCGGGGCAGGGTCCCCAACGAGCAGTACTTC. Its translation: CSAPARGRVPNEQYF.

The chain links TRBV7-2 to TRBJ1-1; D is unresolved. This CDR3 is built from 15 residues. Germline CDR1 and CDR2: SGHTA and FQGNSA. V lost 1 base and J lost 4, with 13 bases in between. The CDR3 DNA sequence: TGTGCCAGCAGCTTAGGAATCACACGGGGCACTGAAGCTTTCTTT. Protein product: CASSLGITRGTEAFF.

In the case of this clonotype: A much larger clone is a single base away; this may be a read error. The genes are TRBV7-2 and TRBJ2-7; TRBD1 agrees at 9 bases. The CDR3 contains 14 residues. V lost 5 bases, J lost 2 bases, and 4 bases stayed unmatched. Germline V lookup: CDR1 SGHTA, CDR2 FQGNSA. The CDR3 region has the DNA TGTGCCAGCAGCCTCCGACAGGGGGCCTACGAGCAGTACTTC. Its protein is CASSLRQGAYEQYF.

About this clonotype: Just one base apart from a much larger clone, this may be a read error. J is TRBJ2-7 and V is TRBV11-2; 10 nucleotides match TRBD2. J lost 7 bases, V lost 5 bases, and 8 bases had no gene match. Germline CDR1 reads SGHAT; CDR2 reads FQNNGV. The CDR3 sequence is 14 residues long. The CDR3 reads CASSPVAGGHEQYF. CDR3 nucleotides: TGTGCCAGCAGCCCCGTAGCGGGAGGACATGAGCAGTACTTC. Looking up the rest from reference TRBV11-2 and TRBJ2-7 gives the full variable domain: EAGVAQSPRYKIIEKRQSVAFWCNPISGHATLYWYQQILGQGPKLLIQFQNNGVVDDSQLPKDRFSAERLKGVDSTLKIQPAKLEDSAVYLCASSPVAGGHEQYFGPGTRLTVT.

This chain connects TRBV7-6 to TRBJ2-1; 8 bases agree with TRBD2. Trimming removed 6 bases from V and 6 bases from J; junction bases left unmatched: 10. The CDR3 extends over 15 amino acids. CDR1 and CDR2 (germline): SGHVS, FNYEAQ. CDR3 residues: CASRAREGSANEQFF. As DNA, the CDR3 is TGTGCCAGCAGGGCCCGGGAGGGTAGCGCCAATGAGCAGTTCTTC.

The V and J genes are TRBV20-1 and TRBJ2-1; D is unresolved. CDR3 length equals 11 residues. Germline-derived CDR1 and CDR2 are DFQATT and SNEGSKA (reference sequence). V was cut by 7 bases and J by 6 bases, with 10 bases left in between. The CDR3 loop is CSVGFRNEQFF. The DNA of the CDR3 is TGCAGTGTCGGCTTTCGCAATGAGCAGTTCTTC.

The CDR3 sequence is CSAKRQIQETQYF. The CDR3 DNA is TGCAGTGCCAAACGACAGATCCAAGAGACCCAGTACTTC. The V call is TRBV20-1, the J call TRBJ2-5; a possible D gene is TRBD1 (5 bases). This CDR3 contains 13 residues. Germline CDR1 and CDR2: DFQATT and SNEGSKA (reference sequence). The V and J ends lost 6 bases and 1 base respectively, with 12 bases between them.

This clonotype was seen many times. This chain links TRBV7-9 with TRBJ2-7; 8 nucleotides align to TRBD2. This CDR3 is 17 amino acids long. CDR1 SEHNR and CDR2 FQNEAQ come from the germline V gene (reference sequence). The V and J ends lost 1 base and 2 bases, in that order; junction bases with no gene match: 10. The CDR3 spells CASSLGSGGRTPYEQYF. CDR3 coding DNA: TGTGCCAGCAGCTTAGGGTCCGGCGGGAGGACCCCCTACGAGCAGTACTTC. Full variable domain (rest looked up from reference TRBV7-9 and TRBJ2-7): DTGVSQNPRHKITKRGQNVTFRCDPISEHNRLYWYRQTLGQGPEFLTYFQNEAQLEKSRLLSDRFSAERPKGSFSTLEIQRTEQGDSAMYLCASSLGSGGRTPYEQYFGPGTRLTVT.

In this sample, this clonotype turned up a few times. The genes are TRBV6-2 or TRBV6-3 and TRBJ2-2; tentatively, D is TRBD1 (5 bases). CDR3 size: 15 residues. Germline CDR1 reads MNHEY; CDR2 reads SVGEGT. Trimming cost V 0 bases and J 5 bases, with 10 bases left between them. CDR3 amino acids: CASSYSGHRTGELFF. CDR3 coding DNA: TGTGCCAGCAGTTACTCCGGACACAGGACCGGGGAGCTGTTTTTT.